The rows below give T cell receptor beta chains drawn from one sample of a study of T cell clusters in autoimmune cytopenias. TCRdb reworked the multiplex PCR reads into one entry per CDR3 protein, no DNA. The sample holds about 4,100 distinct CDR3 sequences. Another study also made use of these data, one on T cell repertoires in aging, cancer and after chemotherapy.

The sample was peripheral blood. The receptors originated from a human donor in good health. The CDR3 runs from the conserved cysteine through the conserved F or W. Clone size is shown for a subset of rows, as once, few, many or a class of expanded clone.

j_gene: TRBJ2-3
v_gene: TRBV20-1
abundance: NA
CDR3aa: CSAGRQGGVTDTQYF

j_gene: TRBJ2-2
v_gene: TRBV5-4
abundance: medium-sized
CDR3aa: CASSLDGNTGELFF

j_gene: TRBJ2-3
v_gene: TRBV18
abundance: medium-sized
CDR3aa: CASSPRLAGGRTDTQYF

j_gene: TRBJ2-7
v_gene: TRBV12-3/TRBV12-4
abundance: medium-sized
CDR3aa: CASSPTGGGSYEQYF

j_gene: TRBJ2-1
v_gene: TRBV5-1
abundance: NA
CDR3aa: CASSSLDRTYNEQFF

j_gene: TRBJ2-3
v_gene: TRBV11-1
abundance: NA
CDR3aa: CASSLENRVAQYF

j_gene: TRBJ1-2
v_gene: TRBV29-1
abundance: medium-sized
CDR3aa: CSVEDGDRASGYTF

j_gene: TRBJ2-1
v_gene: TRBV4-2
abundance: NA
CDR3aa: CASTLQGNSYNEQFF

j_gene: TRBJ1-2
v_gene: TRBV19
abundance: medium-sized
CDR3aa: CASSIVSALGGYTF

j_gene: TRBJ1-6
v_gene: TRBV5-4
abundance: NA
CDR3aa: CASSPGTAGSYNSPLHF

j_gene: TRBJ2-2
v_gene: TRBV29-1
abundance: medium-sized
CDR3aa: CSAKKGGGTGELFF

j_gene: TRBJ1-1
v_gene: TRBV29-1
abundance: medium-sized
CDR3aa: CSVDAGGGTEAFF

j_gene: TRBJ2-2
v_gene: TRBV27
abundance: medium-sized
CDR3aa: CASSLLNTGELFF

j_gene: TRBJ1-1
v_gene: TRBV19
abundance: medium-sized
CDR3aa: CASGYPSPNTEAFF

j_gene: TRBJ1-1
v_gene: TRBV5-5
abundance: NA
CDR3aa: CASSSFGPTNTEAFF

j_gene: TRBJ2-2
v_gene: TRBV6-1
abundance: NA
CDR3aa: CASSEWTGLTGELFF

j_gene: TRBJ1-2
v_gene: TRBV29-1
abundance: medium-sized
CDR3aa: CSISDWGGGGYTF

j_gene: TRBJ1-5
v_gene: TRBV6-1
abundance: medium-sized
CDR3aa: CASSELEDSNQPQHF

j_gene: TRBJ1-6
v_gene: TRBV18
abundance: medium-sized
CDR3aa: CASSPPDLNSPLHF

j_gene: TRBJ2-1
v_gene: TRBV13
abundance: medium-sized
CDR3aa: CASSQESGLAYNEQFF

j_gene: TRBJ2-1
v_gene: TRBV5-4
abundance: medium-sized
CDR3aa: CASRGGDEQFF

j_gene: TRBJ2-3
v_gene: TRBV7-6
abundance: NA
CDR3aa: CASSSAGGQADTQYF